The 21 T cell receptor beta chains listed next were all sequenced from one sample in a study of T cell repertoires in cytomegalovirus infection. TCRdb analysed the reads with MiXCR anew, one entry per CDR3 protein. The table lists 150,000 to 200,000 distinct CDR3 sequences, about 20% of them singletons. Sequencing used PBMCs. These TCRs come from a human donor in good health (CMV status not recorded). Some clones in this sample may be carry-over from other donors' samples.

This clonotype was observed at least ten times. V is TRBV7-2 and J is TRBJ2-1; TRBD2 aligns across 10 bases. The CDR3 has 19 amino acids. CDR1 SGHTA and CDR2 FQGNSA come from the germline V gene. V lost 3 bases to trimming and J lost 0 bases; unmatched junction nucleotides: 11. The chain's CDR3 is CASSFMASGGRLSYNEQFF. The CDR3 nucleotides read TGTGCCAGCAGCTTTATGGCTAGCGGGGGACGTCTCTCCTACAATGAGCAGTTCTTC.

The table lists this clonotype with a few counts. The rearrangement links TRBV7-6 to TRBJ2-5; 10 nucleotides align to TRBD2. Losses at the gene ends were 2 bases for V and 9 bases for J; bases not matched to a gene: 6. Germline V CDR1 and CDR2: SGHVS, FNYEAQ. The CDR3 is made up of 14 amino acids. CDR3 protein: CASSLLAGAVAQYF. The CDR3 DNA is TGTGCCAGCAGCTTACTAGCGGGGGCGGTCGCCCAGTACTTC. The variable domain in full, completed from reference TRBV7-6 and TRBJ2-5, reads GAGVSQSPRYKVTKRGQDVALRCDPISGHVSLYWYRQALGQGPEFLTYFNYEAQQDKSGLPNDRFSAERPEGSISTLTIQRTEQRDSAMYRCASSLLAGAVAQYFGPGTRLLVL.

This clonotype has more than one count but fewer than ten. This rearrangement joins TRBV15 to TRBJ2-1, with D tentatively TRBD2 (7 bases). The CDR3 length is 13 residues. V was trimmed by 5 bases and J by 9 bases, leaving 14 bases between them. Germline V lookup: CDR1 LNHNV, CDR2 YYDKDF (reference sequence). In DNA form, the CDR3 reads TGTGCCACCAGCGCGGGGGCATTTCTTGAGCAGTTCTTC. It yields the protein CATSAGAFLEQFF.

The rearrangement joins TRBV28 to TRBJ2-5, with D possibly TRBD1 on 6 matching bases. The germline V gene has CDR1 MDHEN and CDR2 SYDVKM. This CDR3 is built from 15 residues. Trimming took 2 bases from V and 3 from J, leaving 13 bases between them. CDR3 nucleotides: TGTGCCAGCAGTTTAGGACAGCCAAAAAAAGAGACCCAGTACTTC. This translates into CASSLGQPKKETQYF.

The sample holds a few counts of this clonotype. The chain couples TRBV20-1 to TRBJ1-5; the D gene is possibly TRBD1 (5 bases). The germline CDR1 and CDR2 sequences are DFQATT and SNEGSKA (reference sequence). Between the trimmed V and J ends, which lost 5 bases and 2 bases, there was a span of 10 bases. The CDR3 consists of 13 residues. CDR3 in amino acids: CSAVGVGNQPQHF. The CDR3 DNA reads TGCAGTGCTGTGGGGGTGGGCAATCAGCCCCAGCATTTT.

The chain combines TRBV20-1 with TRBJ1-5; D is unclear. Germline V CDR1 and CDR2: DFQATT, SNEGSKA (reference sequence). The CDR3 covers 14 residues. Trimming pared 0 bases from V and 7 bases from J, leaving 13 bases between. CDR3 amino acids: CSARDMGFGQPQHF. The CDR3 DNA reads TGCAGTGCTAGAGATATGGGGTTTGGGCAGCCCCAGCATTTT.

The chain uses TRBV12-3 or TRBV12-4 and TRBJ2-3; perhaps TRBD2 as D (5 bases). V dropped 6 bases and J dropped 1 base, with 11 bases sitting between them. The CDR3 totals 14 residues. CDR3 coding DNA: TGTGCCAGCAGGCTCGGGATCCGCACAGATACGCAGTATTTT. It yields the protein CASRLGIRTDTQYF.

Ten or more counts support this clonotype. This sequence joins TRBV7-2 and TRBJ2-5; 10 positions match TRBD2. CDR3 length: 15 amino acids. Germline loops: CDR1 SGHTA, CDR2 FQGNSA. Losses at the gene ends were 3 bases for V and 4 bases for J; bases not matched to a gene: 5. CDR3 sequence reads: CASSLSLAGVETQYF. The CDR3 nucleotides read TGTGCCAGCAGCTTGAGTCTAGCGGGAGTAGAGACCCAGTACTTC. The variable domain in full, completed from reference TRBV7-2 and TRBJ2-5, reads GAGVSQSPSNKVTEKGKDVELRCDPISGHTALYWYRQSLGQGLEFLIYFQGNSAPDKSGLPSDRFSAERTGGSVSTLTIQRTQQEDSAVYLCASSLSLAGVETQYFGPGTRLLVL.

This chain links TRBV6-1 with TRBJ1-1; D is ambiguous. The CDR3 has 13 residues. V was clipped by 7 bases and J by 1 base, with 10 bases between them. Germline V lookup: CDR1 MNHNS, CDR2 SASEGT. CDR3 region: CASTRQPNTEAFF. As DNA, the CDR3 is TGTGCCAGCACGAGGCAGCCGAACACTGAAGCTTTCTTT.

This clonotype was seen a handful of times. The chain uses TRBV19 and TRBJ2-6; 7 nucleotides align to TRBD1. The V segment lost 6 bases and the J segment 0 bases; nucleotides outside the gene matches: 8. The CDR3 totals 17 residues. Germline V gene lookup returns CDR1 LNHDA and CDR2 SQIVND (reference sequence). The CDR3 sequence: CASRDPGQSSGANVLTF. The CDR3 coding sequence is TGTGCCAGTAGGGATCCGGGACAGAGCTCTGGGGCCAACGTCCTGACTTTC.

This clonotype turned up a few times. This rearrangement joins TRBV20-1 to TRBJ1-2, with 7 bases aligning to TRBD1. Germline assignment: CDR1 DFQATT and CDR2 SNEGSKA (reference sequence). The CDR3 contains 15 residues. V was clipped by 3 bases and J by 6 bases; unmatched bases: 13. The CDR3 nucleotides read TGCAGTGCTAGCCGGCTTGAAGGGGGCGGGCATGGCTACACCTTC. Its protein product is CSASRLEGGGHGYTF.

This clonotype was seen a few times. The chain recombines TRBV7-3 with TRBJ2-2, with a possible D match to TRBD1 (5 bases). The germline V gene has CDR1 SGHTA and CDR2 FQGTGA. The ends were cut back, 5 bases at V and 6 bases at J, with 16 bases in the middle. This CDR3 comprises 15 residues. The CDR3 here is CASSRSGKVSGELFF. The DNA of the CDR3 is TGTGCCAGCAGCCGTTCAGGGAAGGTTTCCGGGGAGCTGTTTTTT.

This clonotype was detected only a few times. This chain joins TRBV5-1 and TRBJ2-7; 7 nucleotides match TRBD2. J was trimmed by 6 bases and V by 2 bases; bases with no gene match: 11. The germline CDR1 and CDR2 sequences are SGHRS and YFSETQ. The CDR3 runs to 15 residues. The CDR3 DNA follows: TGCGCCAGCAGCTTTAATGGACTAGAACCTCCCGAGCAGTACTTC. It encodes CASSFNGLEPPEQYF.

The J gene is TRBJ1-5, the V gene TRBV28; weak D call: TRBD1 (5 bases). V was trimmed by 6 bases and J by 7 bases, leaving 7 bases between them. The length of the CDR3 is 11 residues. Germline V gene sequence: CDR1 MDHEN, CDR2 SYDVKM. In nucleotides, the CDR3 is TGTGCCAGCAGGGGGGGGCAGCCCCAGCATTTT. Translation gives CASRGGQPQHF. The full variable domain, its missing parts supplied by reference TRBV28 and TRBJ1-5, is DVKVTQSSRYLVKRTGEKVFLECVQDMDHENMFWYRQDPGLGLRLIYFSYDVKMKEKGDIPEGYSVSREKKERFSLILESASTNQTSMYLCASRGGQPQHFGDGTRLSIL.

The chain has TRBV11-3 and TRBJ2-5, with 10 bases identical to TRBD2. V shed 5 bases and J 5 bases; nucleotides not matched to a gene: 8. The CDR3 totals 15 residues. Germline lookup yields CDR1 SGHNT and CDR2 YENEEA. The CDR3 here is CASSPRTSGSETQYF. DNA for the CDR3: TGTGCCAGCAGCCCGCGGACTAGCGGATCTGAGACCCAGTACTTC.

The genes are TRBV4-1 and TRBJ2-3; perhaps TRBD2 as D (5 bases). Looked up from germline, CDR1 is MGHRA and CDR2 is YSYEKL. The germline V and J ends were trimmed by 1 base and 5 bases, with 7 bases remaining between them. The CDR3 runs 13 residues. The CDR3 DNA reads TGCGCCAGCAGCCAAGGGGCGGGAGATACGCAGTATTTT. Amino acid sequence: CASSQGAGDTQYF.

In this sample, this clonotype turned up many times. The chain carries TRBV7-2 and TRBJ2-3; 7 nucleotides agree with TRBD2. The CDR3 runs 15 residues. Losses at the gene ends were 5 bases for V and 2 bases for J; bases not matched to a gene: 7. Germline-derived CDR1 and CDR2 are SGHTA and FQGNSA. CDR3 loop: CASSRSGATTDTQYF. The CDR3 nucleotides are TGTGCCAGCAGCCGCAGCGGGGCAACCACAGATACGCAGTATTTT.

This clonotype came up a few times. V and J are TRBV28 and TRBJ2-3, with a possible D match to TRBD1 (5 bases). The CDR3 has 15 residues. The germline V and J ends were trimmed by 5 bases and 2 bases, with 14 bases remaining between them. Per germline, CDR1 MDHEN and CDR2 SYDVKM. This chain's CDR3 is CASSNDRDPTDTQYF. The DNA of the CDR3 is TGTGCCAGCAGTAATGACAGAGACCCCACAGATACGCAGTATTTT.

The chain couples TRBV28 to TRBJ1-3; a possible D gene is TRBD1 (5 bases). CDR3 length equals 16 residues. CDR1 MDHEN and CDR2 SYDVKM come from the germline V gene. V was clipped by 5 bases and J by 0 bases, with 14 bases between them. Written as DNA, the CDR3 is TGTGCCAGCAGTAAGCAAACAGGTCGCTCTGGAAACACCATATATTTT. It is translated as CASSKQTGRSGNTIYF.

A single count supports this clonotype. At one end the junction does not follow the germline gene, possibly because of a read error. For the CDR3, the DNA is TGTGTCAGCAGCTTAAACGGGCACACAGATACGCAGTATTTT. This codes for CVSSLNGHTDTQYF. The chain employs TRBV11-2 and TRBJ2-3; D unclear. This CDR3 spans 14 amino acids. Germline loops: CDR1 SGHAT, CDR2 FQNNGV.

The chain joins TRBV7-3 to TRBJ2-7; D gene unclear. The V and J ends lost 5 bases and 0 bases respectively, with 14 bases between them. Germline V lookup: CDR1 SGHTA, CDR2 FQGTGA. The CDR3 has 15 amino acids. DNA for the CDR3: TGTGCCAGCAGCCTCGGGCCCGATAGCTCCTACGAGCAGTACTTC. This sequence encodes CASSLGPDSSYEQYF.